Below, 3 T cell receptor beta chains from the same sample are listed, as sequenced in a study of blood T cell repertoires in COVID-19. Here immunoSEQ multiplex PCR was the method, and the copy in TCRdb shows in-frame clones only, minus some. Of around 380,000 clones listed, over 75% are singletons. Sequencing was performed on PBMCs or T cells enriched from blood (not recorded which). The source of these receptors is a man aged 25 to 45 who had recovered from COVID-19.

J is TRBJ1-1 and V is TRBV20-1; D unclear. Trimming took 3 bases from V and 8 from J, leaving 7 bases between them. This CDR3 is built from 10 residues. Germline values: CDR1 DFQATT, CDR2 SNEGSKA (reference sequence). The chain's CDR3 is CSARGREAFF. CDR3 DNA sequence: TGCAGTGCTAGGGGCAGAGAAGCTTTCTTT.

The chain recombines TRBV15 with TRBJ1-2; 8 bases agree with TRBD1. The CDR3 consists of 14 residues. After removal of 1 base from V and 7 bases from J, the junction contained 5 bases not matched to a gene. CDR1 is LNHNV and CDR2 is YYDKDF in the germline V gene (reference sequence). CDR3 DNA sequence: TGTGCCACCAGCAGAGTGACAGGGGAGCGTGGCTACACCTTC. It yields the protein CATSRVTGERGYTF.

The CDR3 region has the DNA TGTGCCAGTAGTATTGGACATTGGAACACCGGGGAGCTGTTTTTT. Its translation: CASSIGHWNTGELFF. The chain joins TRBV19 to TRBJ2-2; D possibly corresponds to TRBD1 (5 bases). The V gene lost 3 bases and the J gene lost 1 base, with 9 bases spanning the gap. The V gene's germline CDR1 is LNHDA and CDR2 SQIVND (reference sequence). The CDR3 spans 15 residues.